The next 17 T cell receptor beta chains were all read from a single sample in a study of CD8 T cells in Susac syndrome. The RNA input was about 0.5 to 1 ug, and it was reverse transcribed with random hexamers. TCRdb re-analysed the immunoSEQ multiplex PCR reads in MiXCR, keeping a single row per CDR3 protein. The sample includes 95,000 to 150,000 distinct CDR3 sequences, 85% to 95% of them seen just once. The sequenced material came from CD8+ T cells from PBMCs. The origin of the receptors is a human donor with Susac syndrome.

The V gene is TRBV27, the J gene TRBJ2-7; a possible D gene is TRBD2 (6 bases). Germline V gene sequence: CDR1 MNHEY, CDR2 SMNVEV (reference sequence). CDR3 length: 13 amino acids. V was trimmed by 3 bases and J by 3 bases, leaving 9 bases between them. CDR3 protein: CASSFREDYEQYF. The DNA of the CDR3 is TGTGCCAGCAGTTTTAGGGAGGACTACGAGCAGTACTTC.

This chain links TRBV27 with TRBJ2-5; 10 nucleotides match TRBD1. In germline, CDR1 is MNHEY, CDR2 SMNVEV (reference sequence). This CDR3 is built from 16 residues. J gave up 5 bases and V 5 bases, and 11 bases lay outside the gene matches. The CDR3 DNA sequence: TGTGCCAGCAGTCGGATCAAGACAGGGGGCGACGAGACCCAGTACTTC. This gives the protein CASSRIKTGGDETQYF.

The gene calls are TRBV29-1 and TRBJ2-3, with D hard to call. Germline V CDR1 and CDR2: SQVTM, ANQGSEA. The CDR3 has 10 residues. The germline V and J ends were trimmed by 5 bases and 4 bases, with 4 bases remaining between them. This CDR3 reads CSVYADTQYF. DNA for the CDR3: TGCAGCGTTTACGCAGATACGCAGTATTTT.

This clonotype was detected a few times. The chain carries TRBV30 and TRBJ1-1; 8 bases map to TRBD1. The germline V gene has CDR1 GTSNPN and CDR2 SVGIG (reference sequence). With 2 bases clipped from V and 4 bases from J, the junction kept 6 bases outside the gene matches. This CDR3 is 14 amino acids long. The CDR3 coding sequence is TGTGCCTGGAGTCCCGGACAGGGAGGCACTGAAGCTTTCTTT. Translating gives CAWSPGQGGTEAFF.

The V and J genes are TRBV29-1 and TRBJ2-2; no reliable D call. CDR1 SQVTM and CDR2 ANQGSEA come from the germline V gene. The CDR3 is 14 amino acids. V was cut by 3 bases and J by 4 bases, with 12 bases left in between. Here the CDR3 reads CSVDARRSTGELFF. CDR3 bases: TGCAGCGTTGATGCCCGCAGAAGCACCGGGGAGCTGTTTTTT.

The genes are TRBV7-9 and TRBJ1-1, with D unclear. CDR3 length: 14 amino acids. V lost 1 base to trimming and J lost 4 bases, with 10 bases between them. Germline V gene data show CDR1 as SEHNR and CDR2 as FQNEAQ (reference sequence). CDR3 sequence reads: CASSLVSGSTEAFF. The CDR3 DNA follows: TGTGCCAGCAGCTTAGTTAGCGGGAGCACTGAAGCTTTCTTT.

The chain is built from TRBV6-5 and TRBJ2-5; a possible D gene is TRBD1 (5 bases). CDR3 length: 14 residues. The V gene lost 6 bases and the J gene lost 1 base, with 12 bases spanning the gap. Looked up from germline, CDR1 is MNHEY and CDR2 is SVGAGI. For the CDR3, the DNA is TGTGCCAGCAGCGGTACAGGTTTCCAAGAGACCCAGTACTTC. Encoded protein: CASSGTGFQETQYF.

The genes are TRBV6-5 and TRBJ1-6; D call uncertain. With 10 bases removed from V and 0 bases from J, the gap between germline ends came to 7 bases. Germline values: CDR1 MNHEY, CDR2 SVGAGI. The CDR3 length is 13 residues. CDR3: CATGGSYNSPLHF. As DNA, the CDR3 is TGTGCCACCGGCGGCTCCTATAATTCACCCCTCCACTTT.

The chain couples TRBV24-1 to TRBJ2-1, with D perhaps given as TRBD1 or TRBD2 (6 bases each). The germline CDR1 and CDR2 sequences are KGHDR and SFDVKD. This CDR3 contains 13 residues. Trimming removed 9 bases from V and 5 bases from J, with 13 bases in between. The CDR3 nucleotides read TGTGCCACCGCCCGGAGGGGGGACAATGAGCAGTTCTTC. Translation gives CATARRGDNEQFF.

This clonotype is a singleton in its sample. V gene TRBV7-2 combines with J gene TRBJ1-3, with D possibly being TRBD1 (6 bases). The V end lost 2 bases, the J end lost 0 bases, and 8 bases lay between the germline ends. The length of the CDR3 is 15 residues. Germline V gene data show CDR1 as SGHTA and CDR2 as FQGNSA. The CDR3 DNA sequence: TGTGCCAGCAGCTTAAACAGGGACTCTGGAAACACCATATATTTT. Translated: CASSLNRDSGNTIYF.

This chain connects TRBV7-9 to TRBJ2-2; D call uncertain. Germline CDR1 and CDR2: SEHNR and FQNEAQ (reference sequence). V gave up 4 bases and J gave up 9 bases, with 6 bases separating them. This CDR3 has 11 amino acids. CDR3 residues: CASSSSRELFF. The CDR3 DNA follows: TGTGCCAGCAGCTCCAGCAGGGAGCTGTTTTTT.

CDR3 in DNA: TGCAGTGCTAGAGACCATTTATCCGGGATCAAAAACATTCAGTACTTC. Its translation is CSARDHLSGIKNIQYF. The gene calls are TRBV20-1 and TRBJ2-4, with D perhaps TRBD2 (5 bases). Trimming removed 0 bases at V and 3 bases at J, with 15 bases between. The CDR3 contains 16 residues. The germline gives CDR1 DFQATT, CDR2 SNEGSKA (reference sequence).

The chain joins TRBV20-1 to TRBJ2-5; no reliable D call. The germline CDR1 and CDR2 sequences are DFQATT and SNEGSKA (reference sequence). The CDR3 contains 13 residues. Trimming stripped 1 base from V and 5 bases from J, with 11 bases between. The CDR3 DNA reads as TGCAGTGCTAGAGTAGGGCATCGGGAGACCCAGTACTTC. Translated: CSARVGHRETQYF.

The chain links TRBV6-5 to TRBJ2-7; no clear D. Trimming took 3 bases from V and 3 from J, leaving 12 bases between them. CDR3 size: 14 residues. Germline CDR1 MNHEY, CDR2 SVGAGI. The CDR3 DNA reads TGTGCCAGCAGTTATTCAGGTCCCGACTACGAGCAGTACTTC. It yields the protein CASSYSGPDYEQYF.

V gene TRBV6-4 combines with J gene TRBJ2-5; 9 bases are shared with TRBD2. The germline V gene encodes CDR1 MRHNA and CDR2 SNTAGT. V dropped 4 bases and J dropped 0; count of bases not matched to a gene: 6. The CDR3 loop spans 16 amino acids. CDR3 nucleotides: TGTGCCAGCAGTGCTAGCGGGGACTTCTACCAAGAGACCCAGTACTTC. It encodes CASSASGDFYQETQYF.

V and J are TRBV20-1 and TRBJ2-7, with D perhaps TRBD2 (6 bases). The CDR3 contains 13 residues. Trimming pared 3 bases from V and 6 bases from J, leaving 15 bases between. CDR1 and CDR2 from the germline V gene are DFQATT and SNEGSKA (reference sequence). CDR3 sequence (DNA): TGCAGTGCTAGTACATCTCAGGGAGGCGAGCAGTACTTC. Protein product: CSASTSQGGEQYF.

The chain carries TRBV20-1 and TRBJ1-2, with TRBD1 identical over 8 bases. With V trimmed by 5 bases and J by 7 bases, 9 bases remained unmatched. CDR3 length: 13 residues. Germline loops: CDR1 DFQATT, CDR2 SNEGSKA (reference sequence). The CDR3 region has the DNA TGCAGTGCTGAGGACAGGGAGAAAGGTGGCTACACCTTC. This translates into CSAEDREKGGYTF.